What follows is one T cell receptor (beta chain) and its context. The method was immunoSEQ multiplex PCR; TCRdb's version includes in-frame clones alone and lacks a portion of them. Of 90,000 to 140,000 clones in the sample, around nine tenths are singletons; the top ten hold 2.5% to 3%. These data originate in a study of T cell responses to AZD1222 COVID-19 vaccine. As for the study in general: Second-dose groups at about 4 or about 12 weeks were pooled.

This sample comprised peripheral blood, obtained on day 0 of AZD1222 vaccination. The TCR originated in an adult in good health.

Here the CDR3 reads CASSPPGLAASNEQFF. Here the CDR3 DNA reads TGCGCCAGCAGCCCTCCGGGACTAGCGGCAAGCAATGAGCAGTTCTTC. This rearrangement joins TRBV5-1 to TRBJ2-1; 11 bases line up with TRBD2. There are 16 residues in the CDR3. The trim removed 4 bases at V and 6 bases at J, leaving 9 bases unmatched. Germline V gives CDR1 SGHRS, CDR2 YFSETQ.